The present TCR beta chain was sequenced within a study of metastatic and nonmetastatic thyroid tumors. Across the whole study: Across peripheral blood and tumor or nodule tissue samples taken from malignant and benign thyroid patients, the repertoires were compared with one another.

Source study methods: The study built a papillary thyroid cancer distant-metastasis classifier from CDR3 differences across clinicopathological groups. TCRdb re-called the PCR reads through MiXCR. The V and J calls reflect TCRdb's pipeline rather than the authors' work. The table lists more than 10,000 clones, approximately 29% of them singletons. No patient had received any treatment before thyroid surgery. Study results and limitations: Malignant thyroid tumors reportedly had TCR beta diversity that was significantly higher than in benign nodules, in blood and tumor.

The CDR3 has 12 residues. Per germline, CDR1 SNHLY and CDR2 FYNNEI. The V end was cut by 2 bases, the J end by 2 bases, with 4 bases between. This clone is medium-sized within its sample. The antigen remains undetermined. Different DNA sequences within this sample yield the same CDR3. J is TRBJ2-7 and V is TRBV2, with D unresolved. The clonotype originates from a female donor with papillary thyroid cancer or a benign thyroid nodule (not recorded which). Some clones in this sample may be carry-over from other donors' samples. The sequencing input was tumor tissue. CDR3 in DNA: TGTGCCAGCAGTGAAAGGACCTACGAGCAGTACTTC. It translates to CASSERTYEQYF.